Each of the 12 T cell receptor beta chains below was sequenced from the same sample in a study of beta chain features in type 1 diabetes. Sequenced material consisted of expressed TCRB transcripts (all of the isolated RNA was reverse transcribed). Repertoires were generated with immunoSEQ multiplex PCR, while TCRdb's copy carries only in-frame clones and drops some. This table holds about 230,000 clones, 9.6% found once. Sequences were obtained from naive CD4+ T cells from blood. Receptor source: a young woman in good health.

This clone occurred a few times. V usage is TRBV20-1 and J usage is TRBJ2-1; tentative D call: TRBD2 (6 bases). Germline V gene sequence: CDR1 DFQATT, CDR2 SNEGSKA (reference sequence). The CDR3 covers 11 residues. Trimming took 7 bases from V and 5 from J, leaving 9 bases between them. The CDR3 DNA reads TGCAGTGTAGGGACTCACAATGAGCAGTTCTTC. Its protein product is CSVGTHNEQFF.

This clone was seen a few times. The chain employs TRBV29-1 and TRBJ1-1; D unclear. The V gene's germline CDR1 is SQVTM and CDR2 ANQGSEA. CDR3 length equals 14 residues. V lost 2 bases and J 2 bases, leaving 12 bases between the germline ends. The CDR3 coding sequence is TGCAGCGTTGAACGAGGGCAGGCTAACACTGAAGCTTTCTTT. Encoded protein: CSVERGQANTEAFF. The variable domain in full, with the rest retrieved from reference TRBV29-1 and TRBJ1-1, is SAVISQKPSRDICQRGTSLTIQCQVDSQVTMMFWYRQQPGQSLTLIATANQGSEATYESGFVIDKFPISRPNLTFSTLTVSNMSPEDSSIYLCSVERGQANTEAFFGQGTRLTVV.

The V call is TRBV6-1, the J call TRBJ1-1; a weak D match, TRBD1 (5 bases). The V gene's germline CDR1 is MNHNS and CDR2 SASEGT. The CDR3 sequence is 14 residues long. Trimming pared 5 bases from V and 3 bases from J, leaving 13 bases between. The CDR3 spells CASSILGADTEAFF. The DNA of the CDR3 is TGTGCCAGCAGTATTCTTGGGGCAGACACTGAAGCTTTCTTT.

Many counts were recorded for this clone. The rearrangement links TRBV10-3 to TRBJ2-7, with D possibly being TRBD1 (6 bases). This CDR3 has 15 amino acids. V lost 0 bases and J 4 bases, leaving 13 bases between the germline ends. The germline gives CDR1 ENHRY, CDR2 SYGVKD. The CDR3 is CAISESQGFAYEQYF. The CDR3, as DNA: TGTGCCATCAGTGAGTCGCAGGGGTTCGCGTACGAGCAGTACTTC.

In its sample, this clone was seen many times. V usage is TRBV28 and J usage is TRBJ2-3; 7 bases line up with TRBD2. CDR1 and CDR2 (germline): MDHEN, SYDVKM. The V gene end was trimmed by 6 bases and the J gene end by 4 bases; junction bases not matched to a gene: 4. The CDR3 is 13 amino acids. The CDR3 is CASSPGLADTQYF. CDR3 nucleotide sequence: TGTGCCAGCAGCCCCGGACTAGCAGATACGCAGTATTTT.

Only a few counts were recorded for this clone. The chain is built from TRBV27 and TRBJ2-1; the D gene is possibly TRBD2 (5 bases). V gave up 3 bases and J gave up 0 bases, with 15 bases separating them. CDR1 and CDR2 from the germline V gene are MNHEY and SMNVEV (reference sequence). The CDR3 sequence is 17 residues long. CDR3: CASSFLGGTSSYNEQFF. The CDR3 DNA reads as TGTGCCAGCAGTTTCTTAGGTGGAACTAGCTCCTACAATGAGCAGTTCTTC.

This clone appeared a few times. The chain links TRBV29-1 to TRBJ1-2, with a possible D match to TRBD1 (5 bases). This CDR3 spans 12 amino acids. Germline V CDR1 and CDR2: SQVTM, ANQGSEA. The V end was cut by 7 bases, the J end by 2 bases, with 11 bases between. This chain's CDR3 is CSGSGGNYGYTF. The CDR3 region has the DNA TGCAGCGGGAGCGGGGGAAACTATGGCTACACCTTC.

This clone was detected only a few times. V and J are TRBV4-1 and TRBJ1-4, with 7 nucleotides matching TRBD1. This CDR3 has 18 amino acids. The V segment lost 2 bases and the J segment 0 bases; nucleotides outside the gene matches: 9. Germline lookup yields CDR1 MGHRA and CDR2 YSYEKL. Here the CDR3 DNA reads TGCGCCAGCAGCCAACTAGGACAGGCTTCTGCAACTAATGAAAAACTGTTTTTT. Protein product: CASSQLGQASATNEKLFF.

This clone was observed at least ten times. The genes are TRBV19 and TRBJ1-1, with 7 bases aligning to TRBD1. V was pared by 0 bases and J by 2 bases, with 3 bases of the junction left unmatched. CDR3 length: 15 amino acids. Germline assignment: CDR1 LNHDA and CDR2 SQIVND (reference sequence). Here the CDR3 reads CASSIERGGNTEAFF. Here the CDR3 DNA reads TGTGCCAGTAGTATAGAACGAGGGGGCAACACTGAAGCTTTCTTT.

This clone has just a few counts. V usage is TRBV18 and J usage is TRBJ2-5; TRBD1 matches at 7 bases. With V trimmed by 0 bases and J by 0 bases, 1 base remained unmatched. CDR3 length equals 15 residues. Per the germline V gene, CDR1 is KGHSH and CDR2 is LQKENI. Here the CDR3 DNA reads TGTGCCAGCTCACCACCGACAGGGTACCAAGAGACCCAGTACTTC. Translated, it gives CASSPPTGYQETQYF.

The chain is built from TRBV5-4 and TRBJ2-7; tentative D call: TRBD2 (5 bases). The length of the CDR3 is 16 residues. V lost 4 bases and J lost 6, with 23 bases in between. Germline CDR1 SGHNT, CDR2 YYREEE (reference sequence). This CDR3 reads CASSPRLREGPREQYF. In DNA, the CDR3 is TGTGCCAGCAGCCCCCGGTTACGCGAGGGCCCTCGCGAGCAGTACTTC.

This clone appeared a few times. The CDR3 nucleotides read TGTGCCAGTAGTATAGGACAGGGCACAGATACGCAGTATTTT. Translation: CASSIGQGTDTQYF. The V call is TRBV19, the J call TRBJ2-3, with D possibly matching TRBD1 (6 bases). The CDR3 sequence is 14 residues long. V was clipped by 1 base and J by 1 base, with 6 bases between them. The germline CDR1 and CDR2 sequences are LNHDA and SQIVND (reference sequence).